The 27 T cell receptor beta chains presented below share a single source sample, sequenced in a study of CD8+ T cells in alopecia areata. RNA was isolated and reverse transcribed to cDNA, the sequencing template. Using immunoSEQ multiplex PCR, the repertoire was profiled, and TCRdb retains in-frame clones only, with some absent. The table shows approximately 99,000 clones, with 45% to 60% occurring only once. Sequenced sample: NKG2D-low CD8+ T cells sorted from blood. All receptors come from a human donor with alopecia areata.

The chain employs TRBV15 and TRBJ1-1, with a weak D call TRBD1 (5 bases). Trimming pared 5 bases from V and 8 bases from J, leaving 18 bases between. The CDR3 is made up of 14 amino acids. Germline CDR1 reads LNHNV; CDR2 reads YYDKDF (reference sequence). This chain's CDR3 is CATSDLQGRAEAFF. DNA for the CDR3: TGTGCCACCAGCGACCTCCAGGGAAGGGCCGAAGCTTTCTTT.

The chain is built from TRBV6-5 and TRBJ2-2, with D possibly matching TRBD1 (6 bases). CDR1 and CDR2 from the germline V gene are MNHEY and SVGAGI. Between the trimmed V and J ends, which lost 5 bases and 5 bases, there was a span of 9 bases. The CDR3 is 13 residues long. The CDR3 DNA reads as TGTGCCAGCAGTAAGGGGGATACCGGGGAGCTGTTTTTT. This gives the protein CASSKGDTGELFF.

V is TRBV7-8 and J is TRBJ2-7; either TRBD1 or TRBD2 may fit D (6 bases each). Trimming took 7 bases from V and 3 from J, leaving 19 bases between them. Germline CDR1 reads SGHVS; CDR2 reads FQNEAQ. There are 15 residues in the CDR3. The CDR3 protein is CASTLKGGEDYEQYF. In nucleotides, the CDR3 is TGTGCCAGCACGCTTAAGGGGGGAGAGGACTACGAGCAGTACTTC.

This chain links TRBV30 with TRBJ2-7; D unresolved. V lost 0 bases and J 3 bases, leaving 9 bases between the germline ends. Germline CDR1 reads GTSNPN; CDR2 reads SVGIG (reference sequence). The CDR3 is made up of 13 amino acids. In DNA form, the CDR3 reads TGTGCCTGGAGTGTGTACCAAAGCTACGAGCAGTACTTC. As protein: CAWSVYQSYEQYF.

This clone appeared a few times. This chain connects TRBV27 to TRBJ1-1, with unresolved D. V lost 8 bases, J lost 6 bases, and 10 bases lay in between. Germline assignment: CDR1 MNHEY and CDR2 SMNVEV (reference sequence). This CDR3 has 11 residues. CDR3 DNA sequence: TGTGCCAGCTTGACCGGGTCTGAAGCTTTCTTT. Protein: CASLTGSEAFF.

This chain joins TRBV6-5 and TRBJ1-2; D unclear. This CDR3 is 13 amino acids long. The V gene's germline CDR1 is MNHEY and CDR2 SVGAGI. Trimming took off 4 bases at V and 6 bases at J, with 12 bases between the two ends. The CDR3 loop is CASSFGPANGYTF. CDR3 DNA sequence: TGTGCCAGCAGTTTCGGGCCAGCCAATGGCTACACCTTC.

The rearrangement joins TRBV6-1 to TRBJ2-2; TRBD1 is a possible D gene (6 bases). Germline assignment: CDR1 MNHNS and CDR2 SASEGT. V gave up 8 bases and J gave up 5 bases, with 9 bases separating them. The CDR3 spans 12 residues. CDR3 bases: TGTGCCAGCCTAACAGGGACCGGGGAGCTGTTTTTT. Amino acids: CASLTGTGELFF.

The chain is built from TRBV7-6 and TRBJ1-1; D may be TRBD1 (5 bases). The CDR3 loop spans 14 amino acids. CDR1 SGHVS and CDR2 FNYEAQ come from the germline V gene. V was trimmed by 6 bases and J by 2 bases, leaving 13 bases between them. Here the CDR3 DNA reads TGTGCCAGCAGTCCCGGGACGGTTAACACTGAAGCTTTCTTT. It translates to CASSPGTVNTEAFF.

The chain recombines TRBV13 with TRBJ2-1; unclear D gene. CDR3 size: 12 residues. Germline V CDR1 and CDR2: PRHDT, FYEKMQ (reference sequence). With 4 bases removed from V and 7 bases from J, the gap between germline ends came to 8 bases. The CDR3 DNA reads TGTGCCAGCAGCTCCAGAATGAATGAGCAGTTCTTC. It translates to CASSSRMNEQFF.

The chain joins TRBV7-9 to TRBJ2-7; D is ambiguous. Germline V gene lookup returns CDR1 SEHNR and CDR2 FQNEAQ (reference sequence). This CDR3 region has 13 residues. The ends were cut back, 5 bases at V and 2 bases at J, with 10 bases in the middle. In DNA form, the CDR3 reads TGTGCCAGCAGCCCCGTTGCCACCTACGAGCAGTACTTC. Translating gives CASSPVATYEQYF.

The chain is built from TRBV7-9 and TRBJ2-1, with D perhaps being TRBD1 or TRBD2 (5 bases each). Trimming left V 3 bases short and J 10 bases short, with 7 bases between. This CDR3 has 11 amino acids. Germline assignment: CDR1 SEHNR and CDR2 FQNEAQ (reference sequence). The CDR3 DNA follows: TGTGCCAGCAGCTTCAGGGACGAGCAGTTCTTC. It specifies CASSFRDEQFF.

The chain uses TRBV4-1 and TRBJ1-3; D gene uncertain. The CDR3 length is 12 residues. Trimming pared 4 bases from V and 9 bases from J, leaving 10 bases between. The germline gives CDR1 MGHRA, CDR2 YSYEKL. The CDR3 nucleotides read TGCGCCAGCAGCCCTACTGGGGTCACCATATATTTT. It is translated as CASSPTGVTIYF.

The chain uses TRBV5-4 and TRBJ2-7; D is uncertain. The V gene lost 3 bases and the J gene lost 2 bases, with 9 bases spanning the gap. The CDR3 consists of 13 residues. From germline, CDR1 is SGHNT and CDR2 YYREEE (reference sequence). The CDR3 bases are TGTGCCAGCAGCTCCTCTGCGGCCTACGAGCAGTACTTC. Its protein product is CASSSSAAYEQYF.

V usage is TRBV27 and J usage is TRBJ2-1; D is possibly TRBD1 (5 bases). The germline V and J ends were trimmed by 5 bases and 8 bases, with 7 bases remaining between them. Germline V CDR1 and CDR2: MNHEY, SMNVEV (reference sequence). The CDR3 has 11 amino acids. CDR3 protein: CASSQGDEQFF. CDR3 DNA: TGTGCCAGCAGTCAGGGCGATGAGCAGTTCTTC.

The rearrangement links TRBV6-5 to TRBJ2-3; maybe TRBD2 (6 bases). This CDR3 spans 14 amino acids. CDR1 and CDR2 (germline): MNHEY, SVGAGI. V lost 6 bases, J lost 5 bases, and 15 bases lay in between. CDR3 DNA: TGTGCCAGCAGCTCTCATTCCGGGGGAGATACGCAGTATTTT. This sequence encodes CASSSHSGGDTQYF.

J is TRBJ2-5 and V is TRBV7-9, with a tentative D call TRBD2 (5 bases). V was trimmed by 8 bases and J by 7 bases, leaving 11 bases between them. The CDR3 has 11 amino acids. Germline loops: CDR1 SEHNR, CDR2 FQNEAQ (reference sequence). The CDR3 loop is CASVEAGTQYF. In DNA form, the CDR3 reads TGTGCCAGCGTGGAGGCAGGGACCCAGTACTTC.

This clone was recorded a few times. This chain joins TRBV27 and TRBJ2-7, with TRBD1 as a possible D gene (6 bases). Germline V gene lookup returns CDR1 MNHEY and CDR2 SMNVEV (reference sequence). The CDR3 totals 14 residues. Trimming left V 8 bases short and J 4 bases short, with 18 bases between. CDR3 residues: CASRGGGNGYEQYF. In DNA, the CDR3 is TGTGCCAGCCGAGGTGGGGGCAACGGGTACGAGCAGTACTTC.

This clone was counted between two and nine times. The chain has TRBV4-1 and TRBJ2-2; D gene uncertain. The V gene lost 0 bases and the J gene lost 1 base, with 12 bases spanning the gap. The germline gives CDR1 MGHRA, CDR2 YSYEKL. There are 17 residues in the CDR3. The CDR3 sequence: CASSQDGSLMNTGELFF. The CDR3 DNA reads TGCGCCAGCAGCCAAGATGGTTCGTTAATGAACACCGGGGAGCTGTTTTTT.

The rearrangement links TRBV9 to TRBJ1-1; TRBD1 might be the D (5 bases). Per germline, CDR1 SGDLS and CDR2 YYNGEE. V lost 4 bases and J lost 2, with 15 bases in between. The CDR3 extends over 15 amino acids. For the CDR3, the DNA is TGTGCCAGCAGCCCCGGGGCCACCGGAAACACTGAAGCTTTCTTT. Its protein product is CASSPGATGNTEAFF. Full variable domain (rest looked up from reference TRBV9 and TRBJ1-1): DSGVTQTPKHLITATGQRVTLRCSPRSGDLSVYWYQQSLDQGLQFLIQYYNGEERAKGNILERFSAQQFPDLHSELNLSSLELGDSALYFCASSPGATGNTEAFFGQGTRLTVV.

The chain recombines TRBV30 with TRBJ1-1, with D maybe TRBD1 (5 bases). There are 16 residues in the CDR3. V was cut by 3 bases and J by 0 bases, with 17 bases left in between. Germline-derived CDR1 and CDR2 are GTSNPN and SVGIG (reference sequence). CDR3 coding DNA: TGTGCCTGGAGCTTAACCAACAGGAACTTGAACACTGAAGCTTTCTTT. Translating it yields CAWSLTNRNLNTEAFF.

This clone was found a few times. V usage is TRBV7-9 and J usage is TRBJ2-7; D call uncertain. The V and J ends lost 5 bases and 5 bases respectively, with 7 bases between them. Germline V gene data show CDR1 as SEHNR and CDR2 as FQNEAQ (reference sequence). The CDR3 runs to 11 residues. For the CDR3, the DNA is TGTGCCAGCAGCCGGCAGCACGAGCAGTACTTC. Encoded protein: CASSRQHEQYF.

CDR3 region: CASSLARAQPQHF. For the CDR3, the DNA is TGTGCCAGCAGCTTAGCGAGGGCTCAGCCCCAGCATTTT. The chain links TRBV7-8 to TRBJ1-5, with no clear D. With 0 bases removed from V and 6 bases from J, the gap between germline ends came to 6 bases. This CDR3 is built from 13 residues. Germline V gene data show CDR1 as SGHVS and CDR2 as FQNEAQ.

V gene TRBV27 combines with J gene TRBJ2-3, with D hard to call. This CDR3 contains 13 residues. CDR1 is MNHEY and CDR2 is SMNVEV in the germline V gene (reference sequence). V gave up 2 bases and J gave up 4 bases, with 7 bases separating them. CDR3 sequence: CASSLNIADTQYF. In DNA, the CDR3 is TGTGCCAGCAGTTTAAATATAGCAGATACGCAGTATTTT.

V and J are TRBV28 and TRBJ2-3; D is ambiguous. There are 14 residues in the CDR3. CDR1 is MDHEN, CDR2 SYDVKM, per germline. Trimming cost V 4 bases and J 4 bases, with 12 bases left between them. In DNA form, the CDR3 reads TGTGCCAGCAGTTCTGGGGATCTCGCAGATACGCAGTATTTT. Its protein is CASSSGDLADTQYF.

This clone turned up a few times. The chain employs TRBV6-5 and TRBJ2-2; 10 bases match TRBD2. Germline-derived CDR1 and CDR2 are MNHEY and SVGAGI. The CDR3 contains 15 residues. The V and J ends lost 6 bases and 6 bases, in that order; junction bases with no gene match: 7. CDR3 residues: CASSRSGRAAGELFF. CDR3 nucleotides: TGTGCCAGCAGCCGCAGCGGGAGGGCCGCCGGGGAGCTGTTTTTT.

V gene TRBV27 combines with J gene TRBJ2-1, with TRBD2 matching 11 bases. The V and J ends lost 6 bases and 4 bases, in that order; junction bases with no gene match: 5. There are 15 residues in the CDR3. Germline CDR1 reads MNHEY; CDR2 reads SMNVEV (reference sequence). The CDR3 region is CASSDGTSGYNEQFF. CDR3 in DNA: TGTGCCAGCAGCGACGGGACTAGCGGATACAATGAGCAGTTCTTC.

The V and J genes are TRBV29-1 and TRBJ1-1, with D perhaps matching TRBD1 (6 bases). Germline CDR1 SQVTM, CDR2 ANQGSEA. V lost 7 bases, J lost 6 bases, and 18 bases lay in between. The CDR3 sequence is 13 residues long. The CDR3 DNA is TGCAGCGCCCTTCCAGGGGTGCTCGCTGAAGCTTTCTTT. Residues: CSALPGVLAEAFF.